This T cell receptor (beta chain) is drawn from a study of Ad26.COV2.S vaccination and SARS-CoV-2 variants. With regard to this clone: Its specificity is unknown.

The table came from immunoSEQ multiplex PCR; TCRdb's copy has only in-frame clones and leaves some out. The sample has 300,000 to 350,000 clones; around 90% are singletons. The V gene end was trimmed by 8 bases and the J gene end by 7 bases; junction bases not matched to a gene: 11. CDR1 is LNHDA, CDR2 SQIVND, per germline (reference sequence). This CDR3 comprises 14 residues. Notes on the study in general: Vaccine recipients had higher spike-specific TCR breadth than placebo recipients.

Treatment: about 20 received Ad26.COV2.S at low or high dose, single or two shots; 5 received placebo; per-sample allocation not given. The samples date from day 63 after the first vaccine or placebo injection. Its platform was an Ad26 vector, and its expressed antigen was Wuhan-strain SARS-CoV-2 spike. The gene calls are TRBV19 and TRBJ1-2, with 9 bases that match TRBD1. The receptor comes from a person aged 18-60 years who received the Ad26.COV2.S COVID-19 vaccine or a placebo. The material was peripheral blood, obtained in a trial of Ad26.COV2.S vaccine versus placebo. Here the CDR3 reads CASSQGTGRFGYTF. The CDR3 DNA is TGTGCCAGTTCCCAAGGGACAGGGCGATTTGGCTACACCTTC.